The clone carrying this TCR beta chain was recorded only once. Its specificity is not known. This entry belongs to a study of CD4+ T cells in melanoma. General study results and limits: Reportedly, melanoma neoantigen-specific CD4+ T cells showed varied differentiation states.

Sequenced by immunoSEQ multiplex PCR; TCRdb stores in-frame clones only, minus some. The top ten clones hold roughly 1.4% of a sample with 110,000 to 150,000 clones, about nine tenths of them seen once. V gave up 4 bases and J gave up 7 bases, with 16 bases separating them. Germline CDR1 is MNHNY and CDR2 is SVGAGI (reference sequence). CDR3 length equals 14 residues. The sequence was collected from a human donor with melanoma. The rearrangement joins TRBV6-6 to TRBJ1-1; tentative D call: TRBD1 (6 bases). The CDR3 here is CASSFKDSQNEAFF. The CDR3 nucleotides are TGTGCCAGCAGTTTCAAGGACAGTCAGAATGAAGCTTTCTTT.